The T cell receptor (beta chain) described here comes from a study (dated 2022 in TCRdb). Compared with germline, V lacks 3 bases and J lacks 0 bases; bases without a gene match: 4. CDR1 and CDR2 were assigned from the germline V gene (reference sequence) as LGHDT and YNNKEL. Its CDR3 holds 17 amino acids, cysteine through phenylalanine. Only CDR3 DNA is held: 51 bases, read in frame from base 1. About this clone: There is no known antigen for this receptor. Base qualities are not provided; no much larger clone lies one nucleotide away.

PBMCs were separated from peripheral blood, and TCR beta sequencing was performed on genomic DNA obtained from unsorted PBMCs. Survey-level sequencing on the immunoSEQ platform was used to profile TCR beta chain repertoires. As for how the authors treated the data: CDR3 amino acid length spectratypes and V-J pairing frequencies were compared, and repertoire diversity was measured with the inverse Simpson index. Clonotypes specific to SARS-CoV-2, CMV, influenza A and EBV were annotated by matching TCR beta CDR3 sequences against VDJdb. Imported from immuneACCESS, the table was reduced by TCRdb to in-frame sequences with V and J called. These copies leave out some clones; in studies compared against another copy, an unresolved V gene accounts for under half, and the cause of the remainder is not known. V and J calls plus clone size are reproduced from that table; the DNA served to infer D and trimming. Recorded for this sample are 68,000 or so clones; over 85% of them occurred a single time. The ten biggest clones cover roughly 4% of the sample.

The full study reports these points: Further investigation, including longitudinal sampling and assessment of a control group, is stated by the authors to be required.

In this chain, TRBV3-1 (or the pseudogene TRBV3-2) is recombined with TRBJ1-6, and 8 junctional nucleotides match TRBD1. Input material: PBMCs. The receptor's source is a man in his forties with rheumatoid arthritis. CDR3 region: CASSHRQGSSYNSPLHF. The DNA is TGTGCCAGCAGCCACAGACAGGGGAGCTCCTATAATTCACCCCTCCACTTT.